Each of the 28 T cell receptor beta chains below was sequenced from the same sample in a study of shared clonotypes between healthy human individuals. Sequencing used immunoSEQ multiplex PCR; TCRdb keeps in-frame clones, though not all of them. The table records over a million clones, 65% to 80% of them present only once. Sequencing was carried out using memory CD4+ T cells sorted from blood. Subset here: CD45RA-negative fraction. All receptors come from a man younger than 30 in good health.

In regard to this clone: Additional DNA sequences in this sample encode the identical CDR3. The V call is TRBV5-4, the J call TRBJ2-5; TRBD2 agrees at 14 bases. This CDR3 is 16 amino acids long. Per germline, CDR1 SGHNT and CDR2 YYREEE (reference sequence). J was trimmed by 2 bases and V by 2 bases; bases with no gene match: 2. The CDR3 region is CASSFGLAGGQETQYF. CDR3 nucleotide sequence: TGTGCCAGCAGCTTCGGACTAGCGGGAGGTCAAGAGACCCAGTACTTC.

The rearrangement uses TRBV4-3 and TRBJ2-1; no clear D gene. The CDR3 length is 15 residues. Germline assignment: CDR1 LGHNA and CDR2 YSLEER. Trimming took off 1 base at V and 7 bases at J, with 14 bases between the two ends. CDR3 sequence reads: CASSQGKRKDNEQFF. The CDR3, as DNA: TGCGCCAGCAGCCAAGGAAAGAGAAAGGATAATGAGCAGTTCTTC.

This clone has a handful of counts. J is TRBJ1-6 and V is TRBV7-9; possible D gene TRBD1, 5 bases. The CDR3 contains 14 residues. Germline V CDR1 and CDR2: SEHNR, FQNEAQ (reference sequence). The V end lost 5 bases, the J end lost 14 bases, and 19 bases lay between the germline ends. CDR3: CASSPDGARPTLHF. The CDR3 bases are TGTGCCAGCAGCCCTGACGGGGCGCGGCCCACCCTCCACTTT.

The CDR3 DNA follows: TGTGCCAGCAGCATAACTCGACAGACGACAGATACGCAGTATTTT. It is translated as CASSITRQTTDTQYF. V gene TRBV7-6 combines with J gene TRBJ2-3, with TRBD1 as a possible D gene (5 bases). Germline assignment: CDR1 SGHVS and CDR2 FNYEAQ. The CDR3 covers 15 residues. Between the trimmed V and J ends, which lost 5 bases and 3 bases, there was a span of 15 bases.

Concerning this clone: A much more abundant neighbour one base away suggests this may be a read error. V is TRBV9 and J is TRBJ2-5; D is unclear. The CDR3 consists of 14 residues. V lost 0 bases and J 1 base, leaving 7 bases between the germline ends. In germline, CDR1 is SGDLS, CDR2 YYNGEE. The CDR3 protein is CASSVGASQETQYF. The CDR3 DNA sequence: TGTGCCAGCAGCGTAGGGGCTAGCCAAGAGACCCAGTACTTC.

For this clone: The junction departs from germline at one end; a sequencing error may be responsible. This rearrangement joins TRBV2 to TRBJ1-2; D uncertain. This CDR3 has 17 amino acids. The germline CDR1 and CDR2 sequences are SNHLY and FYNNEI. The CDR3 coding sequence is TGTGCCAGCAGTGAAGGCGGCAGCCTATTATTATACAACCCGGTGAACTTC. Translating it yields CASSEGGSLLLYNPVNF.

This clone was seen just once. The CDR3 here is CASSLAKGTEAFF. The CDR3 DNA is TGTGCCAGCAGCTTAGCGAAAGGAACTGAAGCTTTCTTT. The chain joins TRBV13 to TRBJ1-1; D gene uncertain. The V and J ends lost 1 base and 5 bases respectively, with 8 bases between them. This CDR3 is 13 amino acids long. Germline CDR1 is PRHDT and CDR2 is FYEKMQ (reference sequence).

The chain combines TRBV2 with TRBJ1-6; TRBD1 matches at 8 bases. Germline-derived CDR1 and CDR2 are SNHLY and FYNNEI. The CDR3 is 13 residues long. The V gene end was trimmed by 10 bases and the J gene end by 8 bases; junction bases not matched to a gene: 7. Written as DNA, the CDR3 is TGTGCCATACGACAGGGGAGGGATTCACCCCTCCACTTT. As protein: CAIRQGRDSPLHF.

The chain is built from TRBV6-1 and TRBJ2-5; D unresolved. This CDR3 is built from 15 residues. Germline loops: CDR1 MNHNS, CDR2 SASEGT. Trimming pared 4 bases from V and 0 bases from J, leaving 12 bases between. CDR3 residues: CASSVPNWYQETQYF. The CDR3 DNA is TGTGCCAGCAGTGTGCCTAACTGGTACCAAGAGACCCAGTACTTC.

CDR3 coding DNA: TGTGCCAGCAGGGAACAGGGGGCAATTTATAGCAATCAGCCCCAGCATTTT. Protein: CASREQGAIYSNQPQHF. V is TRBV6-1 and J is TRBJ1-5; 9 nucleotides line up with TRBD1. With 6 bases clipped from V and 0 bases from J, the junction kept 9 bases outside the gene matches. In germline, CDR1 is MNHNS, CDR2 SASEGT. The CDR3 length is 17 residues.

To note about this clone: This CDR3 is also generated by other DNA sequences in the sample. V gene TRBV18 combines with J gene TRBJ1-4; D not certain. Between the trimmed V and J ends, which lost 3 bases and 6 bases, there was a span of 2 bases. Per germline, CDR1 KGHSH and CDR2 LQKENI. The CDR3 is 11 amino acids. CDR3 amino acids: CASSPDEKLFF. The DNA for the CDR3 is TGTGCCAGCTCACCGGATGAAAAACTGTTTTTT.

This sequence joins TRBV5-6 and TRBJ1-2; the D is unclear. V lost 0 bases and J lost 4, with 13 bases in between. The germline CDR1 and CDR2 sequences are SGHDT and YYEEEE. This CDR3 has 15 amino acids. The CDR3 DNA is TGTGCCAGCAGCTTGGGTAATGGGCAACTCTATGGCTACACCTTC. This translates into CASSLGNGQLYGYTF.

V is TRBV12-5 and J is TRBJ2-1; 9 positions match TRBD1. This CDR3 comprises 15 residues. Trimming removed 6 bases from V and 5 bases from J; junction bases left unmatched: 8. In germline, CDR1 is LGHNT, CDR2 FRNRAP. The CDR3 loop reads CASGERDRADNEQFF. CDR3 coding DNA: TGTGCTAGTGGGGAGAGGGACAGGGCAGACAATGAGCAGTTCTTC.

The rearrangement joins TRBV29-1 to TRBJ1-1; D unclear. The CDR3 is made up of 13 amino acids. V lost 1 base and J lost 0, with 6 bases in between. In germline, CDR1 is SQVTM, CDR2 ANQGSEA. In DNA, the CDR3 is TGCAGCGTTGAAGCAGGAGTGAACACTGAAGCTTTCTTT. This encodes CSVEAGVNTEAFF.

This clone was counted a single time. The chain couples TRBV13 to TRBJ2-1; TRBD1 aligns across 7 bases. Trimming removed 7 bases from V and 3 bases from J; junction bases left unmatched: 6. CDR1 and CDR2 from the germline V gene are PRHDT and FYEKMQ (reference sequence). The CDR3 is 14 residues long. The CDR3, as DNA: TGTGCCAGCACCCGACAGGGAGTCTACAATGAGCAGTTCTTC. It specifies CASTRQGVYNEQFF.

The sample holds a few counts of this clone. Other DNA sequences within the sample encode an identical CDR3. V and J are TRBV5-1 and TRBJ1-4; D possibly corresponds to TRBD1 (5 bases). The germline CDR1 and CDR2 sequences are SGHRS and YFSETQ. The CDR3 has 15 residues. V lost 0 bases to trimming and J lost 3 bases, with 9 bases between them. Written as DNA, the CDR3 is TGCGCCAGCAGCTTGGCAGGGTCGGCTAATGAAAAACTGTTTTTT. The encoded protein is CASSLAGSANEKLFF.

This clone was recorded a few times. The sample contains more than one DNA sequence encoding this CDR3. This chain uses TRBV7-9 with TRBJ1-6, with 8 bases that match TRBD1. The J segment lost 6 bases and the V segment lost 2 bases, leaving 0 bases of the junction unmatched. The CDR3 runs 14 residues. Germline values: CDR1 SEHNR, CDR2 FQNEAQ (reference sequence). CDR3 residues: CASSLQGANSPLHF. The CDR3 DNA reads as TGTGCCAGCAGCTTACAGGGGGCTAATTCACCCCTCCACTTT. Filled out from reference TRBV7-9 and TRBJ1-6, the complete variable domain reads DTGVSQNPRHKITKRGQNVTFRCDPISEHNRLYWYRQTLGQGPEFLTYFQNEAQLEKSRLLSDRFSAERPKGSFSTLEIQRTEQGDSAMYLCASSLQGANSPLHFGNGTRLTVT.

Worth noting for this clone: One base away lies a much larger clone, so this may be a sequencing read error. The V and J genes are TRBV7-8 and TRBJ2-7, with D perhaps matching TRBD2 (5 bases). Trimming removed 4 bases at V and 2 bases at J, with 6 bases between. The CDR3 loop spans 12 amino acids. Germline loops: CDR1 SGHVS, CDR2 FQNEAQ. The CDR3 DNA reads as TGTGCCAGCAGCTCCGGGGCCTACGAGCAGTACTTC. It codes for CASSSGAYEQYF.

The genes are TRBV5-4 and TRBJ1-3, with 7 bases identical to TRBD1. The ends lost 5 bases at V and 3 bases at J; junction bases unmatched: 5. CDR1 is SGHNT and CDR2 is YYREEE in the germline V gene (reference sequence). CDR3 length: 14 residues. CDR3 sequence: CASSPGTDGNTIYF. The CDR3 nucleotides read TGTGCCAGCAGTCCGGGGACAGATGGAAACACCATATATTTT.

The rearrangement links TRBV11-1 to TRBJ2-7, with D hard to call. The CDR3 spans 16 residues. Per germline, CDR1 SGHAT and CDR2 FQDESV (reference sequence). The V and J ends lost 5 bases and 3 bases respectively, with 20 bases between them. The CDR3 protein is CASSLSLDVSVYEQYF. For the CDR3, the DNA is TGTGCCAGCAGCCTCTCACTGGACGTATCTGTCTACGAGCAGTACTTC. Combining the CDR3 with reference TRBV11-1 and TRBJ2-7 gives the whole variable domain EAEVAQSPRYKITEKSQAVAFWCDPISGHATLYWYRQILGQGPELLVQFQDESVVDDSQLPKDRFSAERLKGVDSTLKIQPAELGDSAMYLCASSLSLDVSVYEQYFGPGTRLTVT.

The chain recombines TRBV14 with TRBJ2-1; D not certain. The CDR3 is 15 residues long. The germline V and J ends were trimmed by 1 base and 4 bases, with 11 bases remaining between them. From germline, CDR1 is SGHDN and CDR2 FVKESK. CDR3: CASSQVVGRYNEQFF. The DNA for the CDR3 is TGTGCCAGCAGCCAAGTGGTTGGACGGTACAATGAGCAGTTCTTC. Together with reference TRBV14 and TRBJ2-1, the CDR3 gives the full variable domain: EAGVTQFPSHSVIEKGQTVTLRCDPISGHDNLYWYRRVMGKEIKFLLHFVKESKQDESGMPNNRFLAERTGGTYSTLKVQPAELEDSGVYFCASSQVVGRYNEQFFGPGTRLTVL.

This clone occurred a few times. The CDR3 DNA follows: TGTGCCAGCAGCCCCGGGAGTGCAAACATTCAGTACTTC. Translated: CASSPGSANIQYF. This rearrangement joins TRBV5-4 to TRBJ2-4; TRBD2 might be the D (6 bases). V was pared by 4 bases and J by 6 bases, with 11 bases between. Germline loops: CDR1 SGHNT, CDR2 YYREEE (reference sequence). This CDR3 has 13 amino acids.

This clone was detected ten times or more. The chain uses TRBV4-1 and TRBJ1-5; TRBD1 aligns across 7 bases. The CDR3 length is 16 residues. Germline V gives CDR1 MGHRA, CDR2 YSYEKL. Trimming removed 5 bases from V and 2 bases from J; junction bases left unmatched: 9. The CDR3 nucleotides are TGCGCCAGCAGCTCATCGACAGGGTGGGGCAATCAGCCCCAGCATTTT. Its protein is CASSSSTGWGNQPQHF.

This chain's CDR3 is CASRHGGGAYEQYF. Written as DNA, the CDR3 is TGTGCCAGCAGGCATGGCGGGGGGGCGTACGAGCAGTACTTC. J is TRBJ2-7 and V is TRBV28; 9 bases are shared with TRBD2. The trim removed 6 bases at V and 4 bases at J, leaving 7 bases unmatched. The CDR3 length is 14 residues. Looked up from germline, CDR1 is MDHEN and CDR2 is SYDVKM.

V and J are TRBV14 and TRBJ2-7; the D call may be TRBD1 or TRBD2 (5 bases each). The CDR3 is 14 amino acids. V was shortened by 5 bases and J by 6 bases, with 17 bases between the two germline ends. Germline V lookup: CDR1 SGHDN, CDR2 FVKESK. CDR3 amino acids: CASSVQAQGTEQYF. In DNA form, the CDR3 reads TGTGCCAGCAGCGTACAGGCCCAAGGGACCGAGCAGTACTTC.

This clone was recorded a few times. The rearrangement joins TRBV29-1 to TRBJ1-1; tentatively, D is TRBD1 (6 bases). The V and J ends lost 7 bases and 4 bases respectively, with 16 bases between them. Germline-derived CDR1 and CDR2 are SQVTM and ANQGSEA. The CDR3 runs 13 residues. This CDR3 is CSAQQGVGTEAFF. CDR3 in DNA: TGCAGCGCCCAACAGGGAGTTGGCACTGAAGCTTTCTTT.

The table lists this clone with a count of one. The gene calls are TRBV4-1 and TRBJ1-4; D not certain. Deletions cut 4 bases from V and 8 bases from J, with 20 bases between. Germline values: CDR1 MGHRA, CDR2 YSYEKL. The CDR3 has 16 residues. CDR3 sequence (DNA): TGCGCCAGCAGCCCCACCGAGGGAGGGCGGGGAGAAAAACTGTTTTTT. Translating it yields CASSPTEGGRGEKLFF.

The CDR3: CASSVGLRVGDGYTF. In nucleotides, the CDR3 is TGTGCCAGCAGCGTGGGATTGAGGGTTGGGGATGGCTACACCTTC. The chain links TRBV9 to TRBJ1-2, with D unclear. V dropped 2 bases and J dropped 6 bases, with 17 bases sitting between them. The CDR3 totals 15 residues. CDR1 is SGDLS, CDR2 YYNGEE, per germline.